The 10 T cell receptor beta chains below come from one sample, sequenced in a study of long-term antiretroviral therapy in people with HIV. Runs used v3.0 of the immunoSEQ assay and were done at survey level. The repertoire was sequenced with immunoSEQ multiplex PCR; TCRdb's copy has only in-frame clones and lacks some. The table records tens of thousands of clones, around nine tenths of them present only once. Sequenced material: unsorted PBMCs, taken roughly 5 years before starting antiretroviral therapy. The receptors here all came from a man aged 50 to 59 with HIV.

The chain links TRBV5-1 to TRBJ2-6; D might be TRBD1 (5 bases). V was pared by 1 base and J by 0 bases, with 11 bases between. CDR3 length equals 17 residues. Per germline, CDR1 SGHRS and CDR2 YFSETQ. The CDR3 is CASSLSTDSSGANVLTF. The CDR3 coding sequence is TGCGCCAGCAGCTTGAGTACAGACAGCTCTGGGGCCAACGTCCTGACTTTC.

CDR3 nucleotide sequence: TGTGCCAGCAGTGGTAGCGGGGTTAAAAACATTCAGTACTTC. Residues: CASSGSGVKNIQYF. The chain uses TRBV2 and TRBJ2-4; 8 nucleotides align to TRBD2. Germline trimming cut 4 bases from V and 4 bases from J; bases unmatched to any gene: 3. Germline V gene data show CDR1 as SNHLY and CDR2 as FYNNEI. CDR3 length: 14 residues.

The V gene is TRBV7-3, the J gene TRBJ2-1, with D unresolved. Germline CDR1 reads SGHTA; CDR2 reads FQGTGA. Trimming pared 3 bases from V and 5 bases from J, leaving 11 bases between. The CDR3 sequence is 14 residues long. The CDR3 coding sequence is TGTGCCAGCAGCTTCGGTGGTCCGGACAATGAGCAGTTCTTC. Its protein is CASSFGGPDNEQFF.

V is TRBV4-3 and J is TRBJ1-1; unclear D gene. Germline CDR1 LGHNA, CDR2 YSLEER. The CDR3 covers 17 residues. V dropped 0 bases and J dropped 1 base, with 15 bases sitting between them. Written as DNA, the CDR3 is TGCGCCAGCAGCCAAGACAGGTTTGGGGTCGCGAACACTGAAGCTTTCTTT. Protein product: CASSQDRFGVANTEAFF.

The gene calls are TRBV5-4 and TRBJ2-5, with TRBD2 matching 8 bases. CDR3 size: 14 residues. The trim removed 4 bases at V and 5 bases at J, leaving 7 bases unmatched. Germline loops: CDR1 SGHNT, CDR2 YYREEE (reference sequence). In DNA, the CDR3 is TGTGCCAGCAGCCCGGGCAGCGGGGGTGAGACCCAGTACTTC. Its protein product is CASSPGSGGETQYF.

This clone occurred once. The chain couples TRBV19 to TRBJ1-2; the match to TRBD1 covers 8 bases. The CDR3 has 16 residues. From germline, CDR1 is LNHDA and CDR2 SQIVND (reference sequence). With V trimmed by 3 bases and J by 8 bases, 14 bases remained unmatched. The CDR3 reads CASSITWDRSSMGYTF. In DNA form, the CDR3 reads TGTGCCAGTAGTATCACTTGGGACAGGAGCTCTATGGGCTACACCTTC.

The chain has TRBV12-5 and TRBJ2-3, with 13 bases lining up with TRBD2. J was trimmed by 2 bases and V by 5 bases; bases with no gene match: 4. Germline lookup yields CDR1 LGHNT and CDR2 FRNRAP. The CDR3 extends over 16 amino acids. CDR3 coding DNA: TGTGCTAGTGGTCTGGGACTAGCGGGAAACACAGATACGCAGTATTTT. The encoded protein is CASGLGLAGNTDTQYF.

V gene TRBV5-4 combines with J gene TRBJ2-1, with TRBD2 identical over 8 bases. In germline, CDR1 is SGHNT, CDR2 YYREEE (reference sequence). Trimming at V came to 0 bases and at J to 6 bases, leaving 5 bases not matched to a gene. The CDR3 spans 15 residues. The CDR3 region is CASSLAISGVNEQFF. DNA of the CDR3: TGTGCCAGCAGCTTGGCTATTAGCGGGGTCAATGAGCAGTTCTTC.

The V call is TRBV5-1, the J call TRBJ2-7, with D unresolved. CDR1 and CDR2 from the germline V gene are SGHRS and YFSETQ. The CDR3 loop spans 12 amino acids. The V end lost 0 bases, the J end lost 4 bases, and 5 bases lay between the germline ends. The CDR3 coding sequence is TGCGCCAGCAGCTTGGAAGGGTACGAGCAGTACTTC. It specifies CASSLEGYEQYF.

This clone was seen only a few times. V is TRBV21-1 and J is TRBJ2-7; TRBD1 is taken as the D call from the table, unchecked against the DNA. TRBV21-1 counts as a pseudogene. The CDR3 totals 14 residues. The CDR3 spells CASSKPGQPYEQYF. The CDR3 DNA reads TGTGCCAGCAGCAAACCGGGACAGCCCTACGAGCAGTACTTC.